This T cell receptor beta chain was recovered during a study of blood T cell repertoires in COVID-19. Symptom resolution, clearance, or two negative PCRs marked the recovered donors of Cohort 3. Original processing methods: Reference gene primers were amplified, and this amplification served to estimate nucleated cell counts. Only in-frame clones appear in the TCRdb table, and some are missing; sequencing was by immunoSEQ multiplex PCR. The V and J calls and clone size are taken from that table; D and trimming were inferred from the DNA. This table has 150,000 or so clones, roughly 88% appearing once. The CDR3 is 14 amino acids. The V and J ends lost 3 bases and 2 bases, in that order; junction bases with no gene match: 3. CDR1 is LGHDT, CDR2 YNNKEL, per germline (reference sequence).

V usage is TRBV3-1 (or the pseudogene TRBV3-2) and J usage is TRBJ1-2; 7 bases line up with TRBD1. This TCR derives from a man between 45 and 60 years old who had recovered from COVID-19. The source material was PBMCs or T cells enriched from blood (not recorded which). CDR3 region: CASSHYRGNYGYTF. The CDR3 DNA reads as TGTGCCAGCAGCCACTACAGGGGAAACTATGGCTACACCTTC.